The clone carrying this T cell receptor (beta chain) was seen more than once but under ten times. The data are from a study of shared T cell receptors in the human thymus. Sequencing used immunoSEQ multiplex PCR; TCRdb keeps in-frame clones, though not all of them. The data contain about 660,000 clones, more than 70% of them singletons. The CDR3 totals 15 residues. Trimming left V 5 bases short and J 4 bases short, with 18 bases between. CDR1 is MNHEY, CDR2 SMNVEV, per germline (reference sequence). This sample also belongs to another study, concerning human thymus T cells. That paper adds: Obtained as resections during corrective heart surgery, the thymus tissue was then studied. Gene usage (both V and J) appeared biased in thymic and blood repertoires.

V is TRBV27 and J is TRBJ2-7; the D gene is possibly TRBD2 (6 bases). This receptor was obtained from a boy under two years old with a congenital heart defect. The sequenced sample consisted of thymocytes. The CDR3 DNA sequence: TGTGCCAGCAGTCGCTTGAGGGAGGTCCCATACGAGCAGTACTTC. This encodes CASSRLREVPYEQYF.